This TCR beta chain was captured by sequencing in a study of blood T cell repertoires in COVID-19. Study at large: Researchers got acute and convalescent COVID-19 samples from the United States, Italy and Spain.

Original processing methods: The authors estimated nucleated cell counts from reference gene primer amplification. Clones were sequenced by immunoSEQ multiplex PCR, and TCRdb holds only the in-frame ones, with some missing. The V and J calls and the clone size are those of that table, but D and trimming were determined from the DNA. The repertoire includes more than 200,000 clones, around 84% of them detected once, and over 4% sits in the top ten. Per the germline V gene, CDR1 is PRHDT and CDR2 is FYEKMQ (reference sequence). Trimming took 5 bases from V and 6 from J; bases not matched to a gene: 7. The CDR3 loop spans 13 amino acids.

Specimen: peripheral blood. The source is a woman aged 55-75 years with COVID-19, enrolled during active disease. The chain recombines TRBV13 with TRBJ2-7, with 7 bases identical to TRBD1. CDR3 sequence: CASSRRQGFEQYF. In DNA form, the CDR3 reads TGTGCCAGCAGCCGTAGACAGGGCTTCGAGCAGTACTTC.